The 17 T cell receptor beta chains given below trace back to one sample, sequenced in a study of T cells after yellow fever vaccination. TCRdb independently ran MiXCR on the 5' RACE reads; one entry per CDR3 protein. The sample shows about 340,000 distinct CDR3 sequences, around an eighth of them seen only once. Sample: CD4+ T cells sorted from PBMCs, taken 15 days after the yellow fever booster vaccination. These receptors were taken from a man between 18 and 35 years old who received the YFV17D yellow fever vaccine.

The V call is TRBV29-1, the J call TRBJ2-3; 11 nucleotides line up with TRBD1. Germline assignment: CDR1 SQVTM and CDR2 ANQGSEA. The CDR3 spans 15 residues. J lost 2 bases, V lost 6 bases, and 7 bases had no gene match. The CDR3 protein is CSVSRTGGPTDTQYF. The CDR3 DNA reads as TGCAGCGTGTCCCGGACAGGGGGCCCCACAGATACGCAGTATTTT.

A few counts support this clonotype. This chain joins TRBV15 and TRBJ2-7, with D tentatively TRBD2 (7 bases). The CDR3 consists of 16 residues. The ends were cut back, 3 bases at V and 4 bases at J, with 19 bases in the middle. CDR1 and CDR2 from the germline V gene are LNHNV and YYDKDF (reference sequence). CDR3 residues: CATSSWGGRTIYEQYV. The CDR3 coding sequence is TGTGCCACCAGCAGCTGGGGGGGGCGAACAATTTACGAGCAGTACGTC.

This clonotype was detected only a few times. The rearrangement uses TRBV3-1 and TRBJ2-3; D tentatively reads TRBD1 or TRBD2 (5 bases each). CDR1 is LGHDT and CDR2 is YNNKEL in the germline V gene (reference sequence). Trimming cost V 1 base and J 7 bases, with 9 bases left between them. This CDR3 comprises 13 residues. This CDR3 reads CASSQGGDYTQYF. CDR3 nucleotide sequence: TGTGCCAGCAGCCAAGGAGGGGATTATACGCAGTATTTT.

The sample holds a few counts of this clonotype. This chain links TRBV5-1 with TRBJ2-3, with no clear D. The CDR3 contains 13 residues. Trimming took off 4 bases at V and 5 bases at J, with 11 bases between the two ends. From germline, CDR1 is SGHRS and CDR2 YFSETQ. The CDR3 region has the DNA TGCGCCAGCAGCGGAAGCCCCGGAGATACGCAGTATTTT. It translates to CASSGSPGDTQYF. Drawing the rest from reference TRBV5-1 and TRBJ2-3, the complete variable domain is KAGVTQTPRYLIKTRGQQVTLSCSPISGHRSVSWYQQTPGQGLQFLFEYFSETQRNKGNFPGRFSGRQFSNSRSEMNVSTLELGDSALYLCASSGSPGDTQYFGPGTRLTVL.

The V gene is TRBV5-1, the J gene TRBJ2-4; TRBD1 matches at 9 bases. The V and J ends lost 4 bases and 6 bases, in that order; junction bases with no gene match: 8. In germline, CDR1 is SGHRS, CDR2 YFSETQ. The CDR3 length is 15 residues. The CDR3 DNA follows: TGCGCCAGCAGCCGGGGGACAGGGATTATAAACATTCAGTACTTC. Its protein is CASSRGTGIINIQYF.

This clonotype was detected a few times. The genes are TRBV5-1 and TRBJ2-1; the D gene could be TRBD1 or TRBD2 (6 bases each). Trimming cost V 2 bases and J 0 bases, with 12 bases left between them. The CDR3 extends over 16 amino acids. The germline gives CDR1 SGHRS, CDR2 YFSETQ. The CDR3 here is CASSFGGLHSYNEQFF. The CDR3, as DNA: TGCGCCAGCAGCTTCGGGGGCCTCCACTCCTACAATGAGCAGTTCTTC.

CDR3: CASSDSGNTEAFF. The CDR3 nucleotides read TGTGCCAGCAGTGATAGCGGGAACACTGAAGCTTTCTTT. This rearrangement joins TRBV2 to TRBJ1-1, with D hard to call. Trimming left V 3 bases short and J 1 base short, with 6 bases between. The CDR3 is 13 amino acids. Per germline, CDR1 SNHLY and CDR2 FYNNEI.

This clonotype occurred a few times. CDR3 DNA sequence: TGTGCCAGTAGTAAGTGGGCAAGGTCCTACAATGAGCAGTTCTTC. Protein: CASSKWARSYNEQFF. The chain recombines TRBV19 with TRBJ2-1, with D unclear. Per the germline V gene, CDR1 is LNHDA and CDR2 is SQIVND (reference sequence). V was shortened by 4 bases and J by 1 base, with 11 bases between the two germline ends. The CDR3 length is 15 residues.

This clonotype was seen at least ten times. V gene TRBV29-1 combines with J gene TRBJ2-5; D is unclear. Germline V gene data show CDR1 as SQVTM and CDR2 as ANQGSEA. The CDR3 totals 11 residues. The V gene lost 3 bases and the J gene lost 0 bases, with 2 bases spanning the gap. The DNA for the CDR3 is TGCAGCGTTGAGGACCAAGAGACCCAGTACTTC. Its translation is CSVEDQETQYF.

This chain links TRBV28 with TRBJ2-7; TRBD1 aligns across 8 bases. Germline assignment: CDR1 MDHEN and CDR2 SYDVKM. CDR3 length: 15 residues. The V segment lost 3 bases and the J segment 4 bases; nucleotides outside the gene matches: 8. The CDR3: CASSLMGTGAYEQYV. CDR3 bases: TGTGCCAGCAGTTTGATGGGGACAGGAGCTTACGAGCAGTACGTC.

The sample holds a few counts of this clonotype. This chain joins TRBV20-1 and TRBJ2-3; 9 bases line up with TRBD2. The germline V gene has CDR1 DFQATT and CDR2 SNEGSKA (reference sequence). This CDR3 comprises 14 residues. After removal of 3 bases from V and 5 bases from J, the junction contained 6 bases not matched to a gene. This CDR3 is CSASWRGGRDTQYF. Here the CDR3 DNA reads TGCAGTGCTAGTTGGCGGGGGGGCAGAGATACGCAGTATTTT.

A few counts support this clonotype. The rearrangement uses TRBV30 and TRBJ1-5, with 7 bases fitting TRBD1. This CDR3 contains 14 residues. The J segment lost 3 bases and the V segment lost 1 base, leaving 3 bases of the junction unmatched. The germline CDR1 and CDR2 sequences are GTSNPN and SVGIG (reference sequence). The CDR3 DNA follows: TGTGCCTGGAGTGGGGGACAGTCCAATCAGCCCCAGCATTTT. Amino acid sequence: CAWSGGQSNQPQHF.

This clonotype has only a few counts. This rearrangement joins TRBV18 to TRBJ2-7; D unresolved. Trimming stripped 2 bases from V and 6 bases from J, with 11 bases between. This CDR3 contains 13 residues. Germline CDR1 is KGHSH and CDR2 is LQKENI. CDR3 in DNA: TGTGCCAGCTCACCAAGGCTAGACGGCGAGCAGTACTTC. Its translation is CASSPRLDGEQYF.

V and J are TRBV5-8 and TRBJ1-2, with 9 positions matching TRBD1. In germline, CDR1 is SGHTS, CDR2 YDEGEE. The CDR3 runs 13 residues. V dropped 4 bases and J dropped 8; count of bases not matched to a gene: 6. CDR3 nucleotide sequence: TGTGCCAGCAGCCCGGGACAGGGTCGGGGCTACACCTTC. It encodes CASSPGQGRGYTF.

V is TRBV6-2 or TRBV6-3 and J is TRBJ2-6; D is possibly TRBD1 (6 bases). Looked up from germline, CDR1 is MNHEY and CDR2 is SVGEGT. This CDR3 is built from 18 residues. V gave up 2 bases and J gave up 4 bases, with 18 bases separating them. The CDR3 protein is CASSYTSQGWSGANVLTF. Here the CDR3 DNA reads TGTGCCAGCAGTTACACTTCACAGGGTTGGAGCGGGGCCAACGTCCTGACTTTC.

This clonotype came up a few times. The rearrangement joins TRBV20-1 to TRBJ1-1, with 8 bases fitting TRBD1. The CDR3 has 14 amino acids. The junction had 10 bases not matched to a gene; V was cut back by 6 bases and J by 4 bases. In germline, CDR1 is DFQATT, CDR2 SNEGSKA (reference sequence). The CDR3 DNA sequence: TGCAGTGCCCACGATTTTCAGGGGGCCACTGAAGCTTTCTTT. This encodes CSAHDFQGATEAFF.

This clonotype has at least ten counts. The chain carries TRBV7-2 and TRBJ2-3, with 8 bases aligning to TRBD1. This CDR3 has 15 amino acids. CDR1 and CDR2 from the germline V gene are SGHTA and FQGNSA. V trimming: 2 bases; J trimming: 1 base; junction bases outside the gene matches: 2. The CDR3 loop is CASSLLDRGTDTQYF. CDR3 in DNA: TGTGCCAGCAGCTTACTGGACAGGGGCACAGATACGCAGTATTTT. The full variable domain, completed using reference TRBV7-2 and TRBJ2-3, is GAGVSQSPSNKVTEKGKDVELRCDPISGHTALYWYRQSLGQGLEFLIYFQGNSAPDKSGLPSDRFSAERTGGSVSTLTIQRTQQEDSAVYLCASSLLDRGTDTQYFGPGTRLTVL.